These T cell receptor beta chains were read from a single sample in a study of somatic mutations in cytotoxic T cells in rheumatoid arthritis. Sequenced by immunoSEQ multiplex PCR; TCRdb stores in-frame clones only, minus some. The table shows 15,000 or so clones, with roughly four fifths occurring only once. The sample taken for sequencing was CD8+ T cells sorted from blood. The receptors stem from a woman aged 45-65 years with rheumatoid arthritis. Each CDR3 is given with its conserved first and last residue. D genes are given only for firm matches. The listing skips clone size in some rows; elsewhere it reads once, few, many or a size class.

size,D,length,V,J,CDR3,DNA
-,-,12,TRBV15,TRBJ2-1,CATTTGNYEQFF,TGTGCCACGACTACAGGGAACTATGAGCAGTTCTTC
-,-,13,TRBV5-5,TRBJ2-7,CASSLDKGYEQYF,TGTGCCAGCAGCTTGGACAAAGGATACGAGCAGTACTTC
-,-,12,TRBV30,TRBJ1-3,CAWKGSGNTIYF,TGTGCCTGGAAGGGCTCTGGAAACACCATATATTTT
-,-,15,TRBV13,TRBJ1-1,CASSLKWGGNTEAFF,TGTGCCAGCAGCCTTAAGTGGGGGGGGAACACTGAAGCTTTCTTT
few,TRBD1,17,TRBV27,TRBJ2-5,CASSLSLPAGGQETQYF,TGTGCCAGCAGTCTTAGTCTCCCGGCAGGGGGCCAAGAGACCCAGTACTTC
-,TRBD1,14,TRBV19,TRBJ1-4,CASSSRQGNEKLFF,TGTGCCAGTAGTTCCCGACAGGGTAATGAAAAACTGTTTTTT
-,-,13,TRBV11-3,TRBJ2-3,CASSPGGADTQYF,TGTGCCAGCAGCCCCGGTGGGGCAGATACGCAGTATTTT
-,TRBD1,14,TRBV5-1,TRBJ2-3,CASSQGQGTDTQYF,TGCGCCAGCAGCCAGGGACAGGGGACAGATACGCAGTATTTT
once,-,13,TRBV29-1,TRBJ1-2,CSVRNKDNYGYTF,TGCAGCGTCCGCAATAAGGACAACTATGGCTACACCTTC
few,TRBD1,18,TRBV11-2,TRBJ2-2,CASASIGWTGTNTGELFF,TGTGCCAGCGCCTCAATAGGCTGGACAGGGACGAACACCGGGGAGCTGTTTTTT
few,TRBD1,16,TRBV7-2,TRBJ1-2,CASSPGAQGILYGYTF,TGTGCCAGCAGCCCGGGGGCACAGGGGATCCTTTATGGCTACACCTTC
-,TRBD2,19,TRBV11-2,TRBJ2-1,CASSLGRRGEGGPYNEQFF,TGTGCCAGCAGCTTAGGGCGTCGGGGGGAGGGCGGACCTTACAATGAGCAGTTCTTC
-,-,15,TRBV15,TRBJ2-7,CATSREGGSLNEQYF,TGTGCCACCAGCAGAGAGGGGGGATCTCTAAACGAGCAGTACTTC
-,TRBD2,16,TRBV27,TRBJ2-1,CASSLYSGMGSNEQFF,TGTGCCAGCAGTTTATATAGCGGGATGGGAAGCAATGAGCAGTTCTTC
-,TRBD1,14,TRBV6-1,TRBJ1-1,CASRRSDRSTEAFF,TGTGCCAGCAGACGCTCGGACAGGTCCACTGAAGCTTTCTTT
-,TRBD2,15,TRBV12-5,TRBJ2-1,CASAFAAGEHNEQFF,TGTGCTAGTGCCTTCGCAGCGGGAGAACACAATGAGCAGTTCTTC
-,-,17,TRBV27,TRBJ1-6,CASSSRTVRGFDSPLHF,TGTGCCAGCAGTTCGCGGACCGTTAGGGGTTTTGATTCACCCCTCCACTTT
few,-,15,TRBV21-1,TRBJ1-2,CASSAKADLGYGYTF,TGTGCCAGCAGCGCAAAGGCGGACTTGGGCTATGGCTACACCTTC
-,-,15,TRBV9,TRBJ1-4,CASSVEGSINEKLFF,TGTGCCAGCAGCGTAGAGGGTAGCATCAATGAAAAACTGTTTTTT
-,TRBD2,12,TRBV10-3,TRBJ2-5,CAIGRGQETQYF,TGTGCCATCGGGAGGGGTCAAGAGACCCAGTACTTC
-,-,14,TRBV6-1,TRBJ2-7,CASSEIDRVYEQYF,TGTGCCAGCAGTGAAATCGATAGGGTGTACGAGCAGTACTTC
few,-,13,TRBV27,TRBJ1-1,CASSLSGVTEAFF,TGTGCCAGCAGTTTATCAGGGGTCACTGAAGCTTTCTTT
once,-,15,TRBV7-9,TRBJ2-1,CASRWAMGSYNEQFF,TGTGCCAGCAGATGGGCAATGGGGTCCTACAATGAGCAGTTCTTC
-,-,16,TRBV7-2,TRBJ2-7,CASSLGGGHSSYEQYF,TGTGCCAGCAGCTTAGGAGGGGGTCATAGCTCCTACGAGCAGTACTTC
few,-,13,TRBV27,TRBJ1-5,CASSFSSNQPQHF,TGTGCCAGCAGTTTCTCTAGCAATCAGCCCCAGCATTTT
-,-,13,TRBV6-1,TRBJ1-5,CASRGASNQPQHF,TGTGCCAGCAGAGGGGCGAGCAATCAGCCCCAGCATTTT
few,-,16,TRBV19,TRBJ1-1,CASSSISGGQNTEAFF,TGTGCCAGTAGCTCCATTTCGGGGGGGCAAAACACTGAAGCTTTCTTT
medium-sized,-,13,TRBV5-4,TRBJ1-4,CASSFIADEKLFF,TGTGCCAGCAGCTTTATAGCGGATGAAAAACTGTTTTTT
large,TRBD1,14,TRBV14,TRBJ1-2,CASSLLGTDYGYTF,TGTGCCAGCAGCCTCCTCGGGACAGACTATGGCTACACCTTC
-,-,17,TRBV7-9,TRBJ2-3,CASSSPTEGKITDTQYF,TGTGCCAGCAGCTCCCCGACGGAAGGAAAAATCACAGATACGCAGTATTTT
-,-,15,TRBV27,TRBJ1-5,CASSPLGQSDQPQHF,TGTGCCAGCAGTCCCCTCGGACAGTCCGATCAGCCCCAGCATTTT
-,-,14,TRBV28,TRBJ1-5,CATSYRAGNQPQHF,TGTGCCACCAGTTACAGGGCTGGCAATCAGCCCCAGCATTTT
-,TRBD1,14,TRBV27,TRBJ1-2,CASNTWTGGNGYTF,TGTGCCAGCAATACCTGGACAGGGGGGAATGGCTACACCTTC
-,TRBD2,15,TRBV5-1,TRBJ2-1,CASRPGLGTSYEQFF,TGCGCCAGCAGACCGGGACTAGGGACCTCGTATGAGCAGTTCTTC
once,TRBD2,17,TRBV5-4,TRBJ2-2,CASSPSGGSGRTGELFF,TGTGCCAGCAGCCCCTCCGGGGGTAGCGGGAGGACCGGGGAGCTGTTTTTT
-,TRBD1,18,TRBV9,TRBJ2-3,CASSVGPQYGTDTDTQYF,TGTGCCAGCAGCGTAGGGCCTCAATACGGGACAGACACAGATACGCAGTATTTT
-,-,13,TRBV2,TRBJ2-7,CASNVDPYYEQYF,TGTGCCAGCAATGTAGACCCTTACTACGAGCAGTACTTC
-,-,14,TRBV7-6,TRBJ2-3,CASSLSPFTDTQYF,TGTGCCAGCAGCTTAAGCCCTTTCACAGATACGCAGTATTTT
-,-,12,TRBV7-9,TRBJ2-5,CASSPPTGTQYF,TGTGCCAGCAGTCCACCTACCGGGACCCAGTACTTC
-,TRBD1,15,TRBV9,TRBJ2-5,CASSVRGQTGETQYF,TGTGCCAGCAGCGTTCGGGGACAGACAGGGGAGACCCAGTACTTC
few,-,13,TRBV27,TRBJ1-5,CASSYSSNQPQHF,TGTGCCAGCAGTTACAGTAGCAATCAGCCCCAGCATTTT
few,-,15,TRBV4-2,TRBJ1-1,CASSQDFGANTEAFF,TGTGCCAGCAGCCAAGATTTTGGGGCCAACACTGAAGCTTTCTTT
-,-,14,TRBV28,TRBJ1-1,CASSLSPLITEAFF,TGTGCCAGCAGTTTATCCCCCTTGATCACTGAAGCTTTCTTT
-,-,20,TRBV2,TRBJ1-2,CASSEFTAHPDILRDYGYTF,TGTGCCAGCAGTGAATTCACCGCCCATCCAGACATCCTGAGGGACTATGGCTACACCTTC
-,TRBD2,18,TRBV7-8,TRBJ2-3,CASSHTSGSPNPTDTQYF,TGTGCCAGCAGCCACACTAGCGGGAGCCCCAACCCGACAGATACGCAGTATTTT
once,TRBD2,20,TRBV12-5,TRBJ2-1,CASANGHLRLAGGLYNEQFF,TGTGCTAGTGCAAATGGTCATCTGAGGCTAGCGGGAGGACTATACAATGAGCAGTTCTTC
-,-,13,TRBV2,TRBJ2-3,CASSERALFTQYF,TGTGCCAGCAGTGAAAGGGCCCTTTTCACGCAGTATTTT
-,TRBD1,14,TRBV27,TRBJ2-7,CASSPGTGWYEQYF,TGTGCCAGCAGTCCCGGGACAGGGTGGTACGAGCAGTACTTC
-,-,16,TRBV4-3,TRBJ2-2,CASSQPGLENTGELFF,TGCGCCAGCAGCCAGCCGGGACTGGAAAACACCGGGGAGCTGTTTTTT
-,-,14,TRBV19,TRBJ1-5,CASSSGTLNQPQHF,TGTGCCAGTAGCTCCGGGACCCTTAATCAGCCCCAGCATTTT
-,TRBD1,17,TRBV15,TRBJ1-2,CATSRDLMAGGTYGYTF,TGTGCCACCAGCAGAGATTTGATGGCAGGGGGAACCTATGGCTACACCTTC
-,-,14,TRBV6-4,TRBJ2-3,CASHADGDTDTQYF,TGTGCCAGCCACGCGGACGGAGACACAGATACGCAGTATTTT
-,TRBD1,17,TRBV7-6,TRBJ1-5,CASSLGFSGGINQPQHF,TGTGCCAGCAGCTTAGGGTTCTCAGGGGGCATAAATCAGCCCCAGCATTTT
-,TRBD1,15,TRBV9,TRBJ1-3,CASSVGTGPLNTIYF,TGTGCCAGCAGCGTTGGGACAGGCCCCTTAAACACCATATATTTT
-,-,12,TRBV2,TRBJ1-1,CASIDWGTEAFF,TGTGCCAGCATTGATTGGGGGACTGAAGCTTTCTTT
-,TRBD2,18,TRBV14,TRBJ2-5,CASSQDKLAGVGKETQYF,TGTGCCAGCAGCCAAGATAAGCTAGCGGGAGTGGGTAAAGAGACCCAGTACTTC
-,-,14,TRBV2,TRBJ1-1,CASSPERRNTEAFF,TGTGCCAGCAGTCCTGAACGGCGGAACACTGAAGCTTTCTTT
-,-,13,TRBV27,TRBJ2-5,CASSLWGQETQYF,TGTGCCAGCAGTTTATGGGGCCAAGAGACCCAGTACTTC